The rows below give T cell receptor beta chains drawn from one sample of a study of T cells in localized non-small cell lung cancer. Some clones are missing from TCRdb's copy, which holds only in-frame ones; the method was immunoSEQ multiplex PCR. This sample has about 21,000 clones, with approximately 84% found just once. The specimen was peripheral blood, collected before any cancer treatment. These receptor sequences come from a man aged 35-75 years with stage I lung adenocarcinoma. Each CDR3 is given with its conserved first and last residue. D genes are given only for firm matches. Clone size is stated in some rows and not others, as once, few, many or a class when expanded.

>NA|13|TRBV5-1|TRBJ2-1|NA
CASSFDPKREQFF
TGCGCCAGCAGCTTTGACCCCAAGCGGGAGCAGTTCTTC
>NA|13|TRBV10-3|TRBJ2-1|NA
CAIRQGSYNEQFF
TGTGCCATCCGCCAGGGCTCCTACAATGAGCAGTTCTTC
>NA|14|TRBV6-5|TRBJ2-7|TRBD1
CASSKDRGGYEQYF
TGTGCCAGCAGTAAGGACAGGGGGGGCTACGAGCAGTACTTC
>few|9|TRBV2|TRBJ1-2|NA
CASGGGYTF
TGTGCCAGCGGCGGAGGCTACACCTTC
>NA|15|TRBV18|TRBJ2-7|NA
CASSLGSPSVYEQYF
TGTGCCAGCTCTCTCGGATCTCCCTCGGTATACGAGCAGTACTTC
>NA|14|TRBV28|TRBJ2-5|TRBD2
CASSLSGGPETQYF
TGTGCCAGCAGTTTAAGCGGGGGACCGGAGACCCAGTACTTC
>NA|13|TRBV21-1|TRBJ2-3|NA
CASSKEDGVTQYF
TGTGCCAGCAGCAAGGAGGACGGGGTTACGCAGTATTTT
>NA|16|TRBV18|TRBJ2-2|NA
CASSPRLGTGTGELFF
TGTGCCAGCTCACCCCGTCTCGGGACGGGGACCGGGGAGCTGTTTTTT
>NA|14|TRBV7-6|TRBJ2-7|NA
CASSLGQRSYEQYF
TGTGCCAGCAGCTTGGGTCAGCGGTCCTACGAGCAGTACTTC
>NA|15|TRBV5-4|TRBJ2-1|TRBD2
CASSIAGVSYNEQFF
TGTGCCAGCAGCATAGCGGGAGTGTCCTACAATGAGCAGTTCTTC
>NA|17|TRBV4-1|TRBJ2-1|TRBD2
CASSQAPLVGGAGEQFF
TGCGCCAGCAGCCAAGCCCCCCTAGTCGGGGGGGCAGGTGAGCAGTTCTTC
>NA|16|TRBV5-6|TRBJ2-2|TRBD1
CASSWGTGGSTGELFF
TGTGCCAGCAGCTGGGGGACAGGGGGGTCCACCGGGGAGCTGTTTTTT
>medium-sized|15|TRBV28|TRBJ1-2|NA
CASSFSAGRLVGYTF
TGTGCCAGCAGTTTTTCGGCAGGGAGGTTGGTGGGCTACACCTTC
>NA|15|TRBV9|TRBJ1-1|TRBD1
CASSVQGVSDTEAFF
TGTGCCAGCAGCGTACAGGGGGTGTCGGACACTGAAGCTTTCTTT
>few|16|TRBV7-2|TRBJ1-2|NA
CASSPRSGTAPGGYTF
TGTGCCAGCAGCCCCAGATCCGGGACCGCTCCGGGTGGCTACACCTTC
>NA|13|TRBV28|TRBJ2-3|NA
CASSLGGAYTQYF
TGTGCCAGCAGTCTTGGCGGGGCTTATACGCAGTATTTT
>NA|16|TRBV6-5|TRBJ1-6|TRBD1
CASSFGDRGIGSPLHF
TGTGCCAGCAGTTTCGGGGACAGGGGAATTGGGTCACCCCTCCACTTT
>NA|16|TRBV4-1|TRBJ2-7|NA
CASSQGLLGKGHEQYF
TGCGCCAGCAGCCAAGGCCTCCTGGGTAAGGGTCACGAGCAGTACTTC
>NA|14|TRBV19|TRBJ1-1|NA
CASTRGGGYTEAFF
TGTGCCAGTACCAGAGGGGGTGGATACACTGAAGCTTTCTTT
>NA|13|TRBV2|TRBJ1-2|NA
CASSEELPYGYTF
TGTGCCAGCAGTGAGGAGCTCCCCTATGGCTACACCTTC
>NA|11|TRBV29-1|TRBJ2-2|NA
CSGRGTGELFF
TGCAGCGGCAGGGGAACCGGGGAGCTGTTTTTT
>NA|14|TRBV6-6|TRBJ1-5|NA
CASRSGRGNQPQHF
TGTGCCAGCCGGAGCGGACGGGGCAATCAGCCCCAGCATTTT
>NA|13|TRBV7-9|TRBJ1-1|TRBD1
CASSVTGEGEAFF
TGTGCCAGCAGCGTTACAGGGGAAGGTGAAGCTTTCTTT
>once|17|TRBV7-9|TRBJ2-3|NA
CASSLGFEGLSTDTQYF
TGTGCCAGCAGCTTGGGCTTCGAGGGGTTAAGCACAGATACGCAGTATTTT
>NA|14|TRBV5-4|TRBJ2-5|NA
CASSLAASRETQYF
TGTGCCAGCAGCTTGGCCGCGTCAAGGGAGACCCAGTACTTC
>NA|15|TRBV5-1|TRBJ2-7|TRBD2
CASSLDGASGYEQYF
TGCGCCAGCAGCTTGGATGGGGCTAGCGGTTACGAGCAGTACTTC
>NA|15|TRBV28|TRBJ1-2|NA
CASTTPRWDNYGYTF
TGTGCCAGCACAACACCACGGTGGGACAACTATGGCTACACCTTC
>NA|15|TRBV7-9|TRBJ2-3|NA
CASSLEHGFTDTQYF
TGTGCCAGCAGCTTAGAACACGGCTTCACAGATACGCAGTATTTT
>once|13|TRBV7-8|TRBJ2-7|NA
CASSLALVREQYF
TGTGCCAGCAGCTTAGCGTTAGTAAGGGAGCAGTACTTC
>NA|17|TRBV5-1|TRBJ2-3|NA
CASSLPPPSGSTDTQYF
TGCGCCAGCAGCTTGCCGCCCCCAAGCGGGAGCACAGATACGCAGTATTTT
>NA|16|TRBV15|TRBJ2-3|NA
CATSRGGGGTSDTQYF
TGTGCCACCAGCAGGGGAGGGGGGGGCACCTCAGATACGCAGTATTTT
>NA|13|TRBV9|TRBJ2-1|NA
CASSVVGFSEQFF
TGTGCCAGCAGCGTAGTTGGTTTCAGTGAGCAGTTCTTC
>NA|15|TRBV2|TRBJ2-2|TRBD1
CASRGVGGAAGELFF
TGTGCCAGCAGGGGGGTAGGGGGCGCGGCCGGGGAGCTGTTTTTT
>medium-sized|13|TRBV29-1|TRBJ1-5|NA
CSVRTNHDQPQHF
TGCAGCGTTCGGACTAACCATGATCAGCCCCAGCATTTT
>NA|15|TRBV6-5|TRBJ2-7|TRBD2
CASSSPGTTSYEQYF
TGTGCCAGCAGCTCCCCCGGGACTACCTCCTACGAGCAGTACTTC
>NA|16|TRBV5-1|TRBJ2-5|NA
CASSLGGGGGQKTQYF
TGCGCCAGCAGCTTAGGGGGCGGCGGGGGTCAGAAGACCCAGTACTTC
>NA|15|TRBV29-1|TRBJ2-2|NA
CSVEILGRGTGELFF
TGCAGCGTTGAGATATTGGGGAGGGGGACCGGGGAGCTGTTTTTT
>once|15|TRBV7-2|TRBJ2-7|NA
CASSLQEGLIYEQYF
TGTGCCAGCAGCTTGCAGGAGGGGCTAATCTACGAGCAGTACTTC
>once|14|TRBV5-4|TRBJ1-5|TRBD1
CASSYQGADQPQHF
TGTGCCAGCAGCTATCAGGGGGCGGATCAGCCCCAGCATTTT